These 8 T cell receptor beta chains were all obtained from the same sample, sequenced in a study of patients and donors after allogeneic stem cell transplantation. TCRdb reprocessed the RT-PCR reads with MiXCR, giving one entry per CDR3 protein. The top ten hold around 6% of the sample, which has about 960,000 distinct CDR3 sequences, 18% seen once. The sequenced sample was blood, either unsorted or a sorted T cell fraction (not recorded which). These receptors were taken from a human donor who was either an allogeneic HSCT recipient or a stem cell or donor lymphocyte infusion donor (not recorded which). It is not recorded whose cells these are; they may come from a transplant donor.

J is TRBJ1-2 and V is TRBV20-1; tentatively, D is TRBD1 (5 bases). CDR1 is DFQATT and CDR2 is SNEGSKA in the germline V gene (reference sequence). The CDR3 totals 16 residues. With 0 bases removed from V and 3 bases from J, the gap between germline ends came to 17 bases. The CDR3: CSARDPTGRSDYGYTF. As DNA, the CDR3 is TGCAGTGCTAGAGATCCCACAGGCCGAAGTGACTATGGCTACACCTTC.

This clonotype was seen ten or more times. CDR3 loop: CSASSPLHF. As DNA, the CDR3 is TGCAGTGCCTCGTCACCCCTCCACTTT. The J gene is TRBJ1-6, the V gene TRBV20-1; no firm D call. The CDR3 contains 9 residues. Germline-derived CDR1 and CDR2 are DFQATT and SNEGSKA (reference sequence). With 6 bases removed from V and 10 bases from J, the gap between germline ends came to 4 bases.

This clonotype was observed at least ten times. This sequence joins TRBV12-3 or TRBV12-4 and TRBJ1-5; no definite D call. The V end was cut by 6 bases, the J end by 1 base, with 13 bases between. This CDR3 has 15 residues. The CDR3 nucleotides read TGTGCCAGCAGCCCCACCCACATGAGCAATCAGCCCCAGCATTTT. This codes for CASSPTHMSNQPQHF.

In its sample, this clonotype was seen a few times. The CDR3 does not close with the conserved phenylalanine or tryptophan, likely indicating a read error. This chain uses TRBV24-1 with TRBJ2-1; 10 nucleotides align to TRBD2. In germline, CDR1 is KGHDR, CDR2 SFDVKD. J was trimmed by 0 bases and V by 1 base; bases with no gene match: 5. This CDR3 has 18 residues. The CDR3 coding sequence is TGTGCCACCAGTGATTTTAGGCTAGCGGGAGCCTCCTACAATGAGCAGTTCTTG. Its protein product is CATSDFRLAGASYNEQFL.

This clonotype was seen only a few times. The chain couples TRBV7-9 to TRBJ1-1; D gene uncertain. Germline CDR1 SEHNR, CDR2 FQNEAQ (reference sequence). Trimming removed 2 bases from V and 5 bases from J, with 9 bases in between. The CDR3 spans 13 residues. CDR3 residues: CASSLRISTEAFF. CDR3 DNA: TGTGCCAGCAGCTTAAGGATTTCGACTGAAGCTTTCTTT.

The chain employs TRBV12-3 or TRBV12-4 and TRBJ1-3; 7 nucleotides line up with TRBD1. CDR3 length: 15 residues. Unmatched junction bases numbered 6, after V lost 5 bases and J lost 2 bases. CDR3 sequence: CASSPPTGTGNTIYF. The CDR3 DNA follows: TGTGCCAGCAGTCCCCCGACAGGGACTGGAAACACCATATATTTT.

This clonotype was detected a few times. The rearrangement links TRBV7-9 to TRBJ2-5; no reliable D call. With 2 bases removed from V and 0 bases from J, the gap between germline ends came to 13 bases. Germline V gives CDR1 SEHNR, CDR2 FQNEAQ (reference sequence). The CDR3 runs 16 residues. The CDR3 loop is CASSLWGQANQETQYF. DNA of the CDR3: TGTGCCAGCAGCTTATGGGGTCAGGCAAACCAAGAGACCCAGTACTTC.

This clonotype came up a few times. The chain employs TRBV7-6 and TRBJ2-1; 7 nucleotides line up with TRBD2. The germline gives CDR1 SGHVS, CDR2 FNYEAQ. J lost 1 base, V lost 9 bases, and 15 bases had no gene match. The CDR3 is 17 amino acids. The CDR3 nucleotides are TGTGCCAGTTTTACGCGTTCGCGGGAGTGGTCCTACAATGAGCAGTTCTTC. Its protein product is CASFTRSREWSYNEQFF.